A single sample is the source of the 19 T cell receptor beta chains below, sequenced in a study of shared clonotypes between healthy human individuals. Assay: immunoSEQ multiplex PCR; the TCRdb copy retains only in-frame clones and omits some. The profile shows some 690,000 clones, about 90% of them singletons. The specimen sequenced was memory CD8+ T cells from PBMCs. Documented subset: CD45RO+ cells pooled with CCR7-negative TemRA cells. The receptors were gathered from a man younger than 35 in good health. Some clones in this sample may be carry-over from other donors' samples.

The gene calls are TRBV15 and TRBJ2-7, with D perhaps matching TRBD1 (5 bases). V gave up 1 base and J gave up 3 bases, with 10 bases separating them. The length of the CDR3 is 14 residues. Per germline, CDR1 LNHNV and CDR2 YYDKDF (reference sequence). The DNA for the CDR3 is TGTGCCACCAGCAGAGCCACAGGTATCTACGAGCAGTACTTC. Amino acid sequence: CATSRATGIYEQYF.

This rearrangement joins TRBV13 to TRBJ2-7, with TRBD2 matching 10 bases. The CDR3 contains 16 residues. The ends lost 1 base at V and 6 bases at J; junction bases unmatched: 9. Germline CDR1 reads PRHDT; CDR2 reads FYEKMQ (reference sequence). The CDR3 region has the DNA TGTGCCAGCAGCTTAGTAAAAACCAGCGGGAGGGGCGAGCAGTACTTC. Translated: CASSLVKTSGRGEQYF.

The chain is built from TRBV4-1 and TRBJ2-2; the D is unclear. This CDR3 comprises 14 residues. Trimming pared 2 bases from V and 4 bases from J, leaving 8 bases between. CDR1 is MGHRA and CDR2 is YSYEKL in the germline V gene. In nucleotides, the CDR3 is TGCGCCAGCAGCCAAAAATTAGGCACCGGGGAGCTGTTTTTT. Translating gives CASSQKLGTGELFF.

The J gene is TRBJ1-1, the V gene TRBV9, with D possibly TRBD1 on 6 matching bases. From germline, CDR1 is SGDLS and CDR2 YYNGEE. Trimming removed 8 bases from V and 5 bases from J, with 19 bases in between. The CDR3 is 14 amino acids. The CDR3 sequence: CASMEDGGATEAFF. In DNA form, the CDR3 reads TGTGCCAGTATGGAGGATGGGGGCGCGACTGAAGCTTTCTTT.

The chain employs TRBV19 and TRBJ2-7; TRBD1 matches 8 bases. Losses at the gene ends were 5 bases for V and 0 bases for J; bases not matched to a gene: 6. The CDR3 is made up of 15 amino acids. Germline V lookup: CDR1 LNHDA, CDR2 SQIVND (reference sequence). The CDR3 nucleotides are TGTGCCAGTAGTCAACGGACAGGGAGCTCCTACGAGCAGTACTTC. Protein product: CASSQRTGSSYEQYF.

This clone was seen more than once but under ten times. The CDR3 sequence is CASSMGSWNTEAFF. Here the CDR3 DNA reads TGTGCCAGTAGTATGGGGAGTTGGAACACTGAAGCTTTCTTT. The rearrangement links TRBV19 to TRBJ1-1, with D hard to call. V shed 3 bases and J shed 1 base, with 9 bases lying between them. The CDR3 consists of 14 residues. CDR1 is LNHDA and CDR2 is SQIVND in the germline V gene (reference sequence).

The CDR3 protein is CASSQETSGTTNEQFF. CDR3 nucleotide sequence: TGTGCCAGCAGCCAAGAAACTAGCGGGACTACCAATGAGCAGTTCTTC. The chain uses TRBV4-2 and TRBJ2-1; 10 bases line up with TRBD2. This CDR3 has 16 amino acids. Germline values: CDR1 LGHNA, CDR2 YNFKEQ. With 0 bases clipped from V and 6 bases from J, the junction kept 5 bases outside the gene matches.

A note on this clone: The same CDR3 arises from other DNA sequences in this sample as well. The chain uses TRBV6-5 and TRBJ1-1; no definite D call. CDR3 size: 11 residues. V dropped 2 bases and J dropped 7 bases, with 5 bases sitting between them. Germline assignment: CDR1 MNHEY and CDR2 SVGAGI. The CDR3 region is CASSYGSEAFF. In DNA, the CDR3 is TGTGCCAGCAGTTACGGGAGTGAAGCTTTCTTT.

The chain has TRBV27 and TRBJ2-7; the match to TRBD2 covers 9 bases. CDR1 MNHEY and CDR2 SMNVEV come from the germline V gene (reference sequence). This CDR3 has 16 amino acids. V lost 3 bases to trimming and J lost 3 bases; unmatched junction nucleotides: 9. CDR3: CASSLVGVAGVYEQYF. As DNA, the CDR3 is TGTGCCAGCAGTTTGGTCGGGGTAGCGGGAGTCTACGAGCAGTACTTC.

The chain is built from TRBV19 and TRBJ2-7; tentatively, D is TRBD2 (5 bases). The CDR3 sequence is 16 residues long. Germline CDR1 is LNHDA and CDR2 is SQIVND (reference sequence). Trimming removed 1 base at V and 5 bases at J, with 18 bases between. DNA for the CDR3: TGTGCCAGTAGTATAGCGCCCGGGATCAACCCGGACGAGCAGTACTTC. This encodes CASSIAPGINPDEQYF.

In DNA, the CDR3 is TGTGCCAGCAGCTTAGACAGGGAGGCTACCTACGAGCAGTACTTC. Translating it yields CASSLDREATYEQYF. This chain links TRBV7-9 with TRBJ2-7; D may be TRBD1 or TRBD2 (6 bases each). Looked up from germline, CDR1 is SEHNR and CDR2 is FQNEAQ (reference sequence). The ends were cut back, 1 base at V and 2 bases at J, with 12 bases in the middle. The length of the CDR3 is 15 residues.

This clone was found once. This chain links TRBV5-1 with TRBJ2-7; TRBD2 agrees at 8 bases. The V gene's germline CDR1 is SGHRS and CDR2 YFSETQ. V shed 4 bases, J shed 6 bases, and the junction held 12 bases outside the gene matches. The CDR3 contains 15 residues. CDR3 nucleotides: TGCGCCAGCAGCCCGACTAGCGACCCGTTGGTCGAGCAGTACTTC. Translated, it gives CASSPTSDPLVEQYF.

The V call is TRBV27, the J call TRBJ1-4, with a possible D match to TRBD1 (5 bases). The germline CDR1 and CDR2 sequences are MNHEY and SMNVEV (reference sequence). This CDR3 spans 16 amino acids. V lost 0 bases and J lost 0, with 8 bases in between. This CDR3 reads CASSLSFRATNEKLFF. The CDR3 DNA follows: TGTGCCAGCAGTTTATCGTTCAGGGCAACTAATGAAAAACTGTTTTTT.

This clone was observed a handful of times. V usage is TRBV7-3 and J usage is TRBJ1-4; no reliable D call. Germline V gives CDR1 SGHTA, CDR2 FQGTGA. The CDR3 runs to 15 residues. V lost 2 bases and J 0 bases, leaving 7 bases between the germline ends. This CDR3 is CASSLSWSTNEKLFF. DNA of the CDR3: TGTGCCAGCAGCTTATCGTGGTCAACTAATGAAAAACTGTTTTTT.

In its sample, this clone was seen once. The chain joins TRBV6-5 to TRBJ2-7; D is possibly TRBD1 (6 bases). CDR3 length: 15 residues. CDR1 MNHEY and CDR2 SVGAGI come from the germline V gene. V lost 0 bases to trimming and J lost 2 bases, with 11 bases between them. The DNA for the CDR3 is TGTGCCAGCAGTTACTCCGGGGACATCACCTACGAGCAGTACTTC. It translates to CASSYSGDITYEQYF.

CDR3 nucleotide sequence: TGCGCCAGCAGCTTGGAGCGGGTACAGACAGATGGCTACACCTTC. It translates to CASSLERVQTDGYTF. This chain uses TRBV5-1 with TRBJ1-2, with D perhaps TRBD1 (5 bases). CDR3 size: 15 residues. V was trimmed by 0 bases and J by 6 bases, leaving 15 bases between them. Germline V gene sequence: CDR1 SGHRS, CDR2 YFSETQ. Drawing the rest from reference TRBV5-1 and TRBJ1-2, the complete variable domain is KAGVTQTPRYLIKTRGQQVTLSCSPISGHRSVSWYQQTPGQGLQFLFEYFSETQRNKGNFPGRFSGRQFSNSRSEMNVSTLELGDSALYLCASSLERVQTDGYTFGSGTRLTVV.

This rearrangement joins TRBV7-9 to TRBJ1-3, with TRBD1 as a possible D gene (5 bases). Deletions cut 5 bases from V and 2 bases from J, with 19 bases between. This CDR3 has 17 residues. Germline CDR1 SEHNR, CDR2 FQNEAQ (reference sequence). The CDR3 region has the DNA TGTGCCAGCAGCCCCCCCCCGGGGGATGGGCCTGGAAACACCATATATTTT. The encoded protein is CASSPPPGDGPGNTIYF.

This clone was detected once. The genes are TRBV7-6 and TRBJ2-7, with D uncertain. CDR1 is SGHVS and CDR2 is FNYEAQ in the germline V gene. Trimming took off 5 bases at V and 2 bases at J, with 10 bases between the two ends. The CDR3 contains 13 residues. CDR3 sequence: CASSQYRAYEQYF. CDR3 nucleotide sequence: TGTGCCAGCAGCCAGTACCGTGCCTACGAGCAGTACTTC.

This clone was recorded only once. This chain uses TRBV28 with TRBJ1-5, with TRBD1 matching over 7 bases. Germline V gives CDR1 MDHEN, CDR2 SYDVKM. The V and J ends lost 4 bases and 4 bases, in that order; junction bases with no gene match: 7. CDR3 length: 15 amino acids. The CDR3 coding sequence is TGTGCCAGCAGTTCGCTCCGGGACAGTAATCAGCCCCAGCATTTT. This gives the protein CASSSLRDSNQPQHF.